The clone carrying this TCR beta chain was counted between two and nine times. Its antigen is still unknown. The data stem from a study of blood T cells in healthy people across ages. Study observations and caveats: Per million T cells, the diversity of TCR beta decreased roughly linearly as age advanced. Diversity of TCR beta correlated strongly with naive T cell percentage.

A second PCR of roughly 7 to 11 cycles used a sample-barcoded 5' primer and a J-beta primer mix. Each CDR3 protein gets one entry after TCRdb re-called the 5' RACE reads with MiXCR. The table shows over a million distinct CDR3 sequences, with 25% occurring only once. The length of the CDR3 is 16 residues. Per the germline V gene, CDR1 is DFQATT and CDR2 is SNEGSKA (reference sequence). V shed 5 bases and J shed 3 bases, with 22 bases lying between them. These data were likewise used in another study, on T cells of mothers and their children. From that paper: Detection of persistent microchimeric T cell clones did not occur.

Sequenced sample: blood. The sequence came from a girl aged 2 to 10 in good health. This chain links TRBV20-1 with TRBJ2-5; D is unresolved. The CDR3 DNA is TGCAGTGCTTTCCCTCGCGCTAGTACTCAGAAAGAGACCCAGTACTTC. Translated, it gives CSAFPRASTQKETQYF.